The 18 T cell receptor beta chains presented below share a single source sample, sequenced in a study of shared clonotypes between healthy human individuals. Sequenced by immunoSEQ multiplex PCR; TCRdb stores in-frame clones only, minus some. The sample yields approximately 1.9 million clones, about 93% seen once. The naive CD8 population came from CD45RO-negative cells selected for CCR7, without terminally differentiated effector memory CD45RA+ cells. Material: naive CD8+ T cells from PBMCs. The receptors here all came from a man between 18 and 35 years old in good health. Some clones in this sample may be carry-over from other donors' samples.

This rearrangement joins TRBV28 to TRBJ2-1; TRBD2 agrees at 14 bases. This CDR3 contains 16 residues. The trim removed 6 bases at V and 7 bases at J, leaving 8 bases unmatched. Germline assignment: CDR1 MDHEN and CDR2 SYDVKM. The CDR3 protein is CASRKGLAGVGNEQFF. CDR3 bases: TGTGCCAGCAGGAAGGGACTAGCGGGAGTAGGTAATGAGCAGTTCTTC.

This chain links TRBV7-3 with TRBJ2-5, with 7 bases fitting TRBD1. Losses at the gene ends were 3 bases for V and 3 bases for J; bases not matched to a gene: 4. Per the germline V gene, CDR1 is SGHTA and CDR2 is FQGTGA. The CDR3 is 14 residues long. The CDR3 region is CASSLTGMEETQYF. The DNA of the CDR3 is TGTGCCAGCAGCTTGACAGGGATGGAAGAGACCCAGTACTTC.

The V call is TRBV27, the J call TRBJ1-4; 7 nucleotides align to TRBD1. J lost 11 bases, V lost 6 bases, and 12 bases had no gene match. CDR3 length equals 14 residues. Germline CDR1 is MNHEY and CDR2 is SMNVEV (reference sequence). As DNA, the CDR3 is TGTGCCAGCAGGACCCTGGGGGACAGCCTGAAACTGTTTTTT. This sequence encodes CASRTLGDSLKLFF.

This chain links TRBV7-8 with TRBJ2-7; D is uncertain. The V gene's germline CDR1 is SGHVS and CDR2 FQNEAQ. V lost 0 bases to trimming and J lost 4 bases, with 7 bases between them. CDR3 size: 13 residues. The CDR3 sequence: CASSLATGYEQYF. The CDR3 coding sequence is TGTGCCAGCAGCTTAGCGACCGGATACGAGCAGTACTTC.

J is TRBJ2-3 and V is TRBV9; D perhaps matches TRBD2 (6 bases). CDR3 length equals 15 residues. Germline assignment: CDR1 SGDLS and CDR2 YYNGEE. V lost 0 bases and J 2 bases, leaving 10 bases between the germline ends. CDR3 residues: CASSVELAHTDTQYF. DNA of the CDR3: TGTGCCAGCAGCGTAGAACTAGCCCACACAGATACGCAGTATTTT.

The chain joins TRBV6-5 to TRBJ1-5, with 7 bases fitting TRBD1. Germline V lookup: CDR1 MNHEY, CDR2 SVGAGI. Trimming removed 4 bases from V and 2 bases from J; junction bases left unmatched: 8. This CDR3 comprises 16 residues. The CDR3 DNA is TGTGCCAGCAGTTTACTGAGAGGGACAGGCAATCAGCCCCAGCATTTT. The encoded protein is CASSLLRGTGNQPQHF.

V is TRBV19 and J is TRBJ2-4; no reliable D call. CDR1 is LNHDA, CDR2 SQIVND, per germline (reference sequence). The V and J ends lost 3 bases and 8 bases respectively, with 11 bases between them. The CDR3 extends over 13 amino acids. CDR3 loop: CASSMRVIDIQYF. The DNA of the CDR3 is TGTGCCAGTAGTATGCGAGTGATAGACATTCAGTACTTC.

V usage is TRBV6-4 and J usage is TRBJ1-1; D is uncertain. The CDR3 covers 12 residues. CDR1 is MRHNA, CDR2 SNTAGT, per germline. Trimming removed 2 bases at V and 6 bases at J, with 7 bases between. This CDR3 is CASSDGSPEAFF. CDR3 sequence (DNA): TGTGCCAGCAGTGACGGGTCCCCTGAAGCTTTCTTT.

V is TRBV19 and J is TRBJ2-7, with 7 bases lining up with TRBD2. The ends lost 1 base at V and 3 bases at J; junction bases unmatched: 6. This CDR3 region has 15 residues. Germline assignment: CDR1 LNHDA and CDR2 SQIVND (reference sequence). The CDR3 sequence: CASSIGGRGIYEQYF. The CDR3 DNA follows: TGTGCCAGTAGTATAGGCGGGAGAGGGATCTACGAGCAGTACTTC. The whole variable domain, filled in from reference TRBV19 and TRBJ2-7, reads DGGITQSPKYLFRKEGQNVTLSCEQNLNHDAMYWYRQDPGQGLRLIYYSQIVNDFQKGDIAEGYSVSREKKESFPLTVTSAQKNPTAFYLCASSIGGRGIYEQYFGPGTRLTVT.

In DNA form, the CDR3 reads TGCGCCAGCAGCCAAGATATAGGAGGGGGCTACAATGAGCAGTTCTTC. Its translation is CASSQDIGGGYNEQFF. This chain connects TRBV4-3 to TRBJ2-1; D is possibly TRBD1 or TRBD2 (6 bases each). The V gene's germline CDR1 is LGHNA and CDR2 YSLEER. Trimming stripped 0 bases from V and 3 bases from J, with 12 bases between. The CDR3 is 16 amino acids.

The V call is TRBV9, the J call TRBJ2-3, with 8 bases fitting TRBD2. With 7 bases clipped from V and 5 bases from J, the junction kept 18 bases outside the gene matches. The CDR3 covers 17 residues. Germline V gives CDR1 SGDLS, CDR2 YYNGEE. The CDR3 reads CASAGGRLPSVQDTQYF. The CDR3 coding sequence is TGTGCCAGCGCCGGCGGGAGGCTTCCATCGGTTCAAGATACGCAGTATTTT.

The chain carries TRBV29-1 and TRBJ1-1; D is unclear. With 8 bases removed from V and 3 bases from J, the gap between germline ends came to 7 bases. CDR1 is SQVTM, CDR2 ANQGSEA, per germline. The CDR3 consists of 10 residues. The CDR3 region is CSIFYTEAFF. The CDR3 nucleotides read TGCAGCATTTTCTACACTGAAGCTTTCTTT. The full variable domain, its missing parts supplied by reference TRBV29-1 and TRBJ1-1, is SAVISQKPSRDICQRGTSLTIQCQVDSQVTMMFWYRQQPGQSLTLIATANQGSEATYESGFVIDKFPISRPNLTFSTLTVSNMSPEDSSIYLCSIFYTEAFFGQGTRLTVV.

The rearrangement uses TRBV10-3 and TRBJ2-1, with 8 bases lining up with TRBD1. The CDR3 is made up of 14 amino acids. The V segment lost 6 bases and the J segment 1 base; nucleotides outside the gene matches: 2. Germline V gene lookup returns CDR1 ENHRY and CDR2 SYGVKD. CDR3 amino acids: CAIRGQESYNEQFF. CDR3 DNA sequence: TGTGCCATCAGGGGACAGGAGTCCTACAATGAGCAGTTCTTC.

The chain combines TRBV27 with TRBJ2-2, with TRBD2 matching 9 bases. Germline CDR1 MNHEY, CDR2 SMNVEV (reference sequence). The CDR3 loop spans 16 amino acids. J gave up 4 bases and V 3 bases, and 6 bases lay outside the gene matches. The CDR3 is CASSFLAGVTTGELFF. CDR3 sequence (DNA): TGTGCCAGCAGTTTTTTAGCGGGAGTTACCACCGGGGAGCTGTTTTTT.

The V gene is TRBV6-6, the J gene TRBJ2-7, with a possible D match to TRBD1 (6 bases). Trimming left V 6 bases short and J 3 bases short, with 21 bases between. Germline V gene data show CDR1 as MNHNY and CDR2 as SVGAGI (reference sequence). CDR3 length: 16 amino acids. Here the CDR3 DNA reads TGTGCCAGCAGCCACGAGGGGGTAGAGCCACTCTACGAGCAGTACTTC. Translated, it gives CASSHEGVEPLYEQYF.

The chain is built from TRBV11-2 and TRBJ2-1, with 7 nucleotides matching TRBD2. The CDR3 is 14 amino acids. Germline V gene lookup returns CDR1 SGHAT and CDR2 FQNNGV. J was trimmed by 4 bases and V by 6 bases; bases with no gene match: 6. CDR3 in DNA: TGTGCCAGCAGGGGGCAGCGGGGTTACAATGAGCAGTTCTTC. Translated, it gives CASRGQRGYNEQFF.

For the CDR3, the DNA is TGTGCCAGCAGCCCCGACCGGGTCTACAATGAGCAGTTCTTC. Amino acid sequence: CASSPDRVYNEQFF. The chain uses TRBV7-7 and TRBJ2-1; D gene uncertain. Trimming left V 5 bases short and J 3 bases short, with 11 bases between. The CDR3 sequence is 14 residues long. The V gene's germline CDR1 is SSHAT and CDR2 FNYEAQ (reference sequence).

This clone was found once. The rearrangement uses TRBV6-1 and TRBJ2-7; 12 nucleotides match TRBD2. V shed 6 bases and J 0 bases; nucleotides not matched to a gene: 3. The CDR3 consists of 15 residues. Germline V gene lookup returns CDR1 MNHNS and CDR2 SASEGT. The CDR3 protein is CASRTSGSFSYEQYF. Written as DNA, the CDR3 is TGTGCCAGCAGGACTAGCGGGAGTTTCTCCTACGAGCAGTACTTC.